The 6 T cell receptor beta chains listed next were all sequenced from one sample in a study of T-cell memory formation after mild COVID-19. TCRdb re-derived calls from the 5' RACE reads in MiXCR, one entry per CDR3 protein. The table has over 450,000 distinct CDR3 sequences, about a fifth seen once; the top ten hold around 12%. Material: PBMCs or a T cell subset sorted from them (not recorded which). All receptors come from an adult woman who had mild COVID-19 (a few samples of this study predate the infection). Cell type and time point are not known.

This clonotype showed up just once. This rearrangement joins TRBV2 to TRBJ1-1; D call uncertain. The ends were cut back, 7 bases at V and 1 base at J, with 13 bases in the middle. Germline CDR1 is SNHLY and CDR2 is FYNNEI. The CDR3 has 14 amino acids. The CDR3 DNA follows: TGTGCCAGCACCCCCCGCGAGGGGAACACTGAAGCTTTCTTT. Translating it yields CASTPREGNTEAFF.

There are a few counts of this clonotype. This sequence joins TRBV20-1 and TRBJ2-7; 10 bases are a match to TRBD1. J gave up 6 bases and V 6 bases, and 8 bases lay outside the gene matches. CDR1 is DFQATT, CDR2 SNEGSKA, per germline (reference sequence). The CDR3 consists of 13 residues. The CDR3 DNA follows: TGCAGTGCCCCCGGGACAGGGGTCCTCGAGCAGTACTTC. This gives the protein CSAPGTGVLEQYF.

This clonotype was seen more than once but under ten times. This rearrangement joins TRBV5-4 to TRBJ1-2; 7 bases fit TRBD1. The V and J ends lost 9 bases and 2 bases, in that order; junction bases with no gene match: 7. Germline assignment: CDR1 SGHNT and CDR2 YYREEE (reference sequence). CDR3 length equals 13 residues. The DNA of the CDR3 is TGTGCCACTACGGGACAGTGGAACTATGGCTACACCTTC. Translation gives CATTGQWNYGYTF. Complete variable domain (other parts from reference TRBV5-4 and TRBJ1-2): ETGVTQSPTHLIKTRGQQVTLRCSSQSGHNTVSWYQQALGQGPQFIFQYYREEENGRGNFPPRFSGLQFPNYSSELNVNALELDDSALYLCATTGQWNYGYTFGSGTRLTVV.

The chain has TRBV15 and TRBJ2-7; D not resolved. Germline CDR1 LNHNV, CDR2 YYDKDF (reference sequence). Trimming removed 0 bases from V and 6 bases from J, with 12 bases in between. This CDR3 contains 14 residues. The CDR3 bases are TGTGCCACCAGCAGAGATCTGGCTAGTGGCGAGCAGTACTTC. It encodes CATSRDLASGEQYF.

Of note for this clonotype: One end of the junction fails to match germline, which may point to a read error. The chain joins TRBV12-3 or TRBV12-4 to TRBJ2-5; 9 nucleotides line up with TRBD2. The CDR3 length is 13 residues. For the CDR3, the DNA is TGTGCCAGCAGTCTAGCGGGGCAAGTGACCCAGTACTTC. Residues: CASSLAGQVTQYF.

The V gene is TRBV12-3 or TRBV12-4, the J gene TRBJ2-1; 8 bases align to TRBD2. This CDR3 has 16 amino acids. The V segment lost 6 bases and the J segment 9 bases; nucleotides outside the gene matches: 16. CDR3 sequence reads: CASRLRGTRDTVEQFF. DNA for the CDR3: TGTGCCAGCAGACTTAGGGGGACTAGGGATACAGTTGAGCAGTTCTTC.